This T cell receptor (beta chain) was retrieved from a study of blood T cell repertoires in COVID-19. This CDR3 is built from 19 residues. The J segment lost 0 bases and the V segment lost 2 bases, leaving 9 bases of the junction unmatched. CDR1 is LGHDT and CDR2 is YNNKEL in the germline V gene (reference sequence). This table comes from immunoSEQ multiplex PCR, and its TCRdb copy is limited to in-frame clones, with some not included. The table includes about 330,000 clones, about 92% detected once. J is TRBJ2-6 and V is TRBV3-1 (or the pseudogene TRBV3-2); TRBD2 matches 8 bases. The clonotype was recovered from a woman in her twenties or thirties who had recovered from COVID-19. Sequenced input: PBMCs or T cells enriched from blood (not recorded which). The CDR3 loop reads CASSQYLGAGASGANVLTF. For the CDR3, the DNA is TGTGCCAGCAGCCAATACTTGGGAGCGGGGGCCTCTGGGGCCAACGTCCTGACTTTC.